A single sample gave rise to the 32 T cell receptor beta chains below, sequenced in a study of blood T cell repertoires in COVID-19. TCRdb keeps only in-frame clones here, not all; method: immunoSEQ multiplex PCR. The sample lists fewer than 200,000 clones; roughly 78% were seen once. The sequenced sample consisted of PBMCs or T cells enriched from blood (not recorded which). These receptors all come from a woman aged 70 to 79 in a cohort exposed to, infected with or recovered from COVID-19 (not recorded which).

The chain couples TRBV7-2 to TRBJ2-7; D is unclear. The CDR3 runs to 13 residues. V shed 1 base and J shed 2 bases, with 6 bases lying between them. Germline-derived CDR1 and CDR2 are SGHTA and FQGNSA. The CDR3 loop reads CASSLGRTYEQYF. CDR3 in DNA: TGTGCCAGCAGCTTAGGCAGAACCTACGAGCAGTACTTC. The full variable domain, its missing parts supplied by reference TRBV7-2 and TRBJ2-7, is GAGVSQSPSNKVTEKGKDVELRCDPISGHTALYWYRQSLGQGLEFLIYFQGNSAPDKSGLPSDRFSAERTGGSVSTLTIQRTQQEDSAVYLCASSLGRTYEQYFGPGTRLTVT.

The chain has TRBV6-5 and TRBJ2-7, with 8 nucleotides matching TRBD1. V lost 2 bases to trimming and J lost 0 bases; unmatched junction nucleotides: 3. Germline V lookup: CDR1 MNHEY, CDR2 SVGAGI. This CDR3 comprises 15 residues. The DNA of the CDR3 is TGTGCCAGCAGTTACCGGGGGACAGGCTCCTACGAGCAGTACTTC. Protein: CASSYRGTGSYEQYF.

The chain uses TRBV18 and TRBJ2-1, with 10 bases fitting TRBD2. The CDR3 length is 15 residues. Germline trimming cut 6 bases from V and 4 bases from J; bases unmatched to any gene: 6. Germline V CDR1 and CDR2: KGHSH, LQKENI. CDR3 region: CASSMTSGLYNEQFF. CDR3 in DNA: TGTGCCAGCTCGATGACTAGCGGGTTGTACAATGAGCAGTTCTTC.

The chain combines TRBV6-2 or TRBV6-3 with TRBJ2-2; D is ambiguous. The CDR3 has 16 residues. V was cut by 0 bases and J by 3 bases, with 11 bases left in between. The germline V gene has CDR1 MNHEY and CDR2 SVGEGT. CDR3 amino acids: CASSYSTVVYTGELFF. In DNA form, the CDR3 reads TGTGCCAGCAGTTACTCTACGGTCGTGTACACCGGGGAGCTGTTTTTT.

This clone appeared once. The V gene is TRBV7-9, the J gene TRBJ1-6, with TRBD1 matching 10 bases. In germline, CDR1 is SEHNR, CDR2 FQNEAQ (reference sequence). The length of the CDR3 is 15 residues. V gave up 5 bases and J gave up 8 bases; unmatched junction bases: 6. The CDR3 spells CASSNFGTGDSPLHF. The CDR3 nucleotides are TGTGCCAGCAGCAACTTCGGGACAGGGGATTCACCCCTCCACTTT.

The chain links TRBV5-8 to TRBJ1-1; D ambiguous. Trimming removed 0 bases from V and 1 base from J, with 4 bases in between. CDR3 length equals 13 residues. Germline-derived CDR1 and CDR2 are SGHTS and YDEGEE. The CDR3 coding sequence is TGTGCCAGCAGCTTGGACAGGAACACTGAAGCTTTCTTT. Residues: CASSLDRNTEAFF.

CDR3 nucleotides: TGTGCCAGCTCACAGGCACTACTGGGGGCAGGTGAGATATCTTTCTTT. It is translated as CASSQALLGAGEISFF. The chain carries TRBV18 and TRBJ1-1; TRBD1 is a possible D gene (6 bases). The CDR3 is 16 amino acids. The V gene lost 4 bases and the J gene lost 12 bases, with 27 bases spanning the gap. Germline V gene lookup returns CDR1 KGHSH and CDR2 LQKENI.

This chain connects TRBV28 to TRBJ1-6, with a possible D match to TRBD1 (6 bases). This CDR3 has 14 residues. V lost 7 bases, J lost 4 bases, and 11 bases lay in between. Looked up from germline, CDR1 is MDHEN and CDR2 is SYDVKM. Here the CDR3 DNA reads TGTGCCAGCACCATGACAGGTTATAATTCACCCCTCCACTTT. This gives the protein CASTMTGYNSPLHF.

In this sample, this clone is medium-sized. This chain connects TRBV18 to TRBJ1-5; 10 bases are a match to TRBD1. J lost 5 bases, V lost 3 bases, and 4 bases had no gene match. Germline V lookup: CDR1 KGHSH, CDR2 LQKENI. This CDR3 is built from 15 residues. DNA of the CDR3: TGTGCCAGCTCACCTGCGACAGGGGGCGATCAGCCCCAGCATTTT. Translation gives CASSPATGGDQPQHF.

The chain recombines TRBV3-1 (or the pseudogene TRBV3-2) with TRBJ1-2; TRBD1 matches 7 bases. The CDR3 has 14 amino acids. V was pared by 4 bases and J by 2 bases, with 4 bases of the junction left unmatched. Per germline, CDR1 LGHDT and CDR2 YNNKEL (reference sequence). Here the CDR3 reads CASSRGQANYGYTF. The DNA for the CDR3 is TGTGCCAGCAGCCGAGGACAGGCCAACTATGGCTACACCTTC.

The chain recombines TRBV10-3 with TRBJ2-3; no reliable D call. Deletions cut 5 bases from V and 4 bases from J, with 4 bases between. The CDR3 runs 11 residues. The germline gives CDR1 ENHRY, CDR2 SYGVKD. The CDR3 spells CAISSADTQYF. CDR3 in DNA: TGTGCCATCAGTTCCGCAGATACGCAGTATTTT.

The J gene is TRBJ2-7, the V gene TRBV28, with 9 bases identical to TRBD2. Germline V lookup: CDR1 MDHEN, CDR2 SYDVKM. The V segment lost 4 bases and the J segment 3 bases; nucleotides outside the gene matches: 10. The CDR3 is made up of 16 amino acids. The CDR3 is CASSSPSREGRYEQYF. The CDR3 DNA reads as TGTGCCAGCAGTTCCCCGTCGCGGGAGGGCCGCTACGAGCAGTACTTC.

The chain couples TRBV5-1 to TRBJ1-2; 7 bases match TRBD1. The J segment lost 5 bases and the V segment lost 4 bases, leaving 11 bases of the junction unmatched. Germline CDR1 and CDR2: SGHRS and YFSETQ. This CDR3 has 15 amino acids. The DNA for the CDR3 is TGCGCCAGCAGCCTCCTAGAGGGGGCAGTTTATGGCTACACCTTC. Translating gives CASSLLEGAVYGYTF. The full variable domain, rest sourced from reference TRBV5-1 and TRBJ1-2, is KAGVTQTPRYLIKTRGQQVTLSCSPISGHRSVSWYQQTPGQGLQFLFEYFSETQRNKGNFPGRFSGRQFSNSRSEMNVSTLELGDSALYLCASSLLEGAVYGYTFGSGTRLTVV.

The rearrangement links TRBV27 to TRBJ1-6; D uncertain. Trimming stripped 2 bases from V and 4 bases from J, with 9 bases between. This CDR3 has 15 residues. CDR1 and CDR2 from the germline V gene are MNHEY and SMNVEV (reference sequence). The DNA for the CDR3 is TGTGCCAGCAGTTTAGGGCAGATTTATAATTCACCCCTCCACTTT. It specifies CASSLGQIYNSPLHF.

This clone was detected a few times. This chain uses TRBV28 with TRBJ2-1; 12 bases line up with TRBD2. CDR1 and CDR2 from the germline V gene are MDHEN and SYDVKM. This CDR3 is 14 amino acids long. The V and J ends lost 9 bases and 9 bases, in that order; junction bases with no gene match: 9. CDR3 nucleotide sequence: TGTGCCAGTAAGACTAGCGGGAGTTCTATTGAGCAGTTCTTC. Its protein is CASKTSGSSIEQFF.

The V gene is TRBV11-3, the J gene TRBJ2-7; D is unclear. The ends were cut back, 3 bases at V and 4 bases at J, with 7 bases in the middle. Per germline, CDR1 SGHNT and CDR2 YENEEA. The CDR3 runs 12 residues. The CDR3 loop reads CASSFGRYEQYF. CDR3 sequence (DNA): TGTGCCAGCAGCTTTGGGCGTTACGAGCAGTACTTC.

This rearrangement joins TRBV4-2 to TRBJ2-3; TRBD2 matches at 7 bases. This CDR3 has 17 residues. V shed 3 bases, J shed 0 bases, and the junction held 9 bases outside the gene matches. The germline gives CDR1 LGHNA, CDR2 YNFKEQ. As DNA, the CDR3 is TGTGCCAGCAGCCAGAGACTAGCTGAGACTAGCACAGATACGCAGTATTTT. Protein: CASSQRLAETSTDTQYF.

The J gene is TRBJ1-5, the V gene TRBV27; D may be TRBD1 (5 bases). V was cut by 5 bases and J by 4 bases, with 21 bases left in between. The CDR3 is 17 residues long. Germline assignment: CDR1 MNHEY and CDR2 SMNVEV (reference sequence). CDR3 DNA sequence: TGTGCCAGCAGTCCTACGGGGGGATTAAGTGGAAATCAGCCCCAGCATTTT. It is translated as CASSPTGGLSGNQPQHF.

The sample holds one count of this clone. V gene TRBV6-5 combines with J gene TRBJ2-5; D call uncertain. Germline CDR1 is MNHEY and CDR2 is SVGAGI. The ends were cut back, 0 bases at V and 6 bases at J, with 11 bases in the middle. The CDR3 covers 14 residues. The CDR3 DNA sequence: TGTGCCAGCAGTTACTCGACACACAGACAGACCCAGTACTTC. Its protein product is CASSYSTHRQTQYF.

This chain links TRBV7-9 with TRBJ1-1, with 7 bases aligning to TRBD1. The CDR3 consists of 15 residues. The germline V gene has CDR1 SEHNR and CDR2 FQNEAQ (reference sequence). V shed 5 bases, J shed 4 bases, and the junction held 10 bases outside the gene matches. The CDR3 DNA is TGTGCCAGCAGCCGTAGAGGGGGCGGAGGCACTGAAGCTTTCTTT. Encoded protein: CASSRRGGGGTEAFF.

This CDR3 is CASSVGPRVRTDTQYF. CDR3 bases: TGTGCCAGCAGCGTAGGTCCCAGGGTAAGGACAGATACGCAGTATTTT. This rearrangement joins TRBV9 to TRBJ2-3; a possible D gene is TRBD1 (5 bases). V lost 0 bases, J lost 3 bases, and 14 bases lay in between. CDR1 and CDR2 from the germline V gene are SGDLS and YYNGEE. This CDR3 region has 16 residues.

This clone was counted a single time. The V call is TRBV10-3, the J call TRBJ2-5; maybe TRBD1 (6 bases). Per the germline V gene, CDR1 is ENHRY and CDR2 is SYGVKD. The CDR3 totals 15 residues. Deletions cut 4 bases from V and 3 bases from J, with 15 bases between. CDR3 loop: CAISGGGEVKETQYF. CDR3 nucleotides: TGTGCCATCAGTGGAGGGGGAGAAGTGAAAGAGACCCAGTACTTC.

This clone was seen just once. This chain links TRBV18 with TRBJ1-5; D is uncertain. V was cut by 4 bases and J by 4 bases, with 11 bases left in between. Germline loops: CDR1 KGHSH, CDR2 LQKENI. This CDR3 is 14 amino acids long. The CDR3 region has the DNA TGTGCCAGCTCACGGGAGCCGGGGAATCAGCCCCAGCATTTT. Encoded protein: CASSREPGNQPQHF.

The CDR3 DNA sequence: TGCGCCAGCAGCACATATGACAGGGTGTCATCCTACGAGCAGTACTTC. This translates into CASSTYDRVSSYEQYF. The V gene is TRBV5-1, the J gene TRBJ2-7; TRBD1 matches 7 bases. V gave up 4 bases and J gave up 1 base; unmatched junction bases: 11. The CDR3 is 16 residues long. CDR1 and CDR2 (germline): SGHRS, YFSETQ. Drawing the rest from reference TRBV5-1 and TRBJ2-7, the complete variable domain is KAGVTQTPRYLIKTRGQQVTLSCSPISGHRSVSWYQQTPGQGLQFLFEYFSETQRNKGNFPGRFSGRQFSNSRSEMNVSTLELGDSALYLCASSTYDRVSSYEQYFGPGTRLTVT.

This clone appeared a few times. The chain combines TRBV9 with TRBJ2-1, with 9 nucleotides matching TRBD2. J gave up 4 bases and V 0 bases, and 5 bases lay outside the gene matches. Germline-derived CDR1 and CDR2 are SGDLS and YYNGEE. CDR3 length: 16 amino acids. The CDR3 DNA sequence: TGTGCCAGCAGCGTAGGGCTAGCGGGGATATACAATGAGCAGTTCTTC. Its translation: CASSVGLAGIYNEQFF.

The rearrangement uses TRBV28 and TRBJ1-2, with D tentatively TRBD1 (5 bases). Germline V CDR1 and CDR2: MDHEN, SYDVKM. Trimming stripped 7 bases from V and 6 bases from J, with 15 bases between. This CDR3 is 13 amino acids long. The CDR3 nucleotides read TGTGCCAGCACCCTCCGAGAAGGGGATGGCTACACCTTC. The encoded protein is CASTLREGDGYTF.

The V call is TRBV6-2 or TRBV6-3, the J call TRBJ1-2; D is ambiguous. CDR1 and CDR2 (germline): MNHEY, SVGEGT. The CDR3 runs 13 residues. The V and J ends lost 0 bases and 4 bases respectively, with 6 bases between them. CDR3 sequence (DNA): TGTGCCAGCAGTTACTCTGCGCTCTATGGCTACACCTTC. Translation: CASSYSALYGYTF.

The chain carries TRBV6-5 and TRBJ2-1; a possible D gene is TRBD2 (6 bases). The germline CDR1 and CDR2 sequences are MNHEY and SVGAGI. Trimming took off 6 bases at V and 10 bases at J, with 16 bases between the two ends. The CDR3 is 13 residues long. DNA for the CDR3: TGTGCCAGCAGGGGAGCTATGGAGGGGGAGCAGTTCTTC. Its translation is CASRGAMEGEQFF.

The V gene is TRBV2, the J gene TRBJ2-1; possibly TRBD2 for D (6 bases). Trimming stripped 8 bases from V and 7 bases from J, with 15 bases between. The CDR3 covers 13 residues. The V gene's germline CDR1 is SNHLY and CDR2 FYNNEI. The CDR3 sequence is CASASGALNEQFF. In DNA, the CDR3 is TGTGCCAGCGCGTCGGGAGCCTTAAATGAGCAGTTCTTC.

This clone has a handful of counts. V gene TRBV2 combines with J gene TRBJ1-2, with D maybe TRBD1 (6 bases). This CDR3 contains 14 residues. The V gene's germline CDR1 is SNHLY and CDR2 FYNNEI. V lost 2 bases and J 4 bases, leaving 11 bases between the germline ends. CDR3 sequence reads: CASSEYTGPYGYTF. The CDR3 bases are TGTGCCAGCAGTGAATACACAGGGCCCTATGGCTACACCTTC.

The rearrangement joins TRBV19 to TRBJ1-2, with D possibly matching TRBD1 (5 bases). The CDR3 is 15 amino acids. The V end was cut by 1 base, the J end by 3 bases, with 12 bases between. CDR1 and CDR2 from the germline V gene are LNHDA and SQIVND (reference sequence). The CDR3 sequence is CASSIGAGWDYGYTF. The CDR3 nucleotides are TGTGCCAGTAGTATAGGCGCAGGGTGGGACTATGGCTACACCTTC.

CDR3 region: CASSSTGSYNEQFF. The CDR3 DNA reads as TGTGCCAGCAGCTCGACGGGATCCTACAATGAGCAGTTCTTC. The chain carries TRBV7-3 and TRBJ2-1, with a tentative D call TRBD2 (5 bases). V gave up 4 bases and J gave up 1 base, with 8 bases separating them. Germline CDR1 is SGHTA and CDR2 is FQGTGA. CDR3 size: 14 residues.